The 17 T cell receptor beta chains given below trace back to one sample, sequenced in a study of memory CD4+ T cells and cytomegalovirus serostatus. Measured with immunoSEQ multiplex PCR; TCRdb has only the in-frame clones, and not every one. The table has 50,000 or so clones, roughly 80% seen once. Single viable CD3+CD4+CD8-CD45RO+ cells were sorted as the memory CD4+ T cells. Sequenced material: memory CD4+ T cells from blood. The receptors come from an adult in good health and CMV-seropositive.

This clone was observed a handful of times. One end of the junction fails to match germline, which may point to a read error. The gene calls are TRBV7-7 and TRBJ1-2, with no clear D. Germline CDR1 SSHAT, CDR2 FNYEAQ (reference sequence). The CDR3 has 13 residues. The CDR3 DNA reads TGTGCTAGCAGCCCGGGCCCCAACTATGGCTACACCTTC. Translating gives CASSPGPNYGYTF. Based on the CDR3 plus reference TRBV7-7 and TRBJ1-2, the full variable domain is GAGVSQSPRYKVTKRGQDVTLRCDPISSHATLYWYQQALGQGPEFLTYFNYEAQPDKSGLPSDRFSAERPEGSISTLTIQRTEQRDSAMYRCASSPGPNYGYTFGSGTRLTVV.

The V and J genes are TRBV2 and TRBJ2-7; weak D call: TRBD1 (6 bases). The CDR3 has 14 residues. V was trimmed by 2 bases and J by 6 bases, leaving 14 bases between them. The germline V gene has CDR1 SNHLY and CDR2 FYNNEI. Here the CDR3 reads CASSETVQGPEQYF. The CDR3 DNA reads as TGTGCCAGCAGTGAAACAGTACAGGGACCCGAGCAGTACTTC.

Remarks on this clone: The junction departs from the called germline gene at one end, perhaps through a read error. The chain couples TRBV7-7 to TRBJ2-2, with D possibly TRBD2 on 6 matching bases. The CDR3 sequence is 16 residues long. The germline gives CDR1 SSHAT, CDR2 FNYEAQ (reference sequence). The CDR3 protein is CASSLASGTDTGELFF. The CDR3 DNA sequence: TGTGCTAGCAGCTTAGCTTCCGGGACTGACACCGGGGAGCTGTTTTTT.

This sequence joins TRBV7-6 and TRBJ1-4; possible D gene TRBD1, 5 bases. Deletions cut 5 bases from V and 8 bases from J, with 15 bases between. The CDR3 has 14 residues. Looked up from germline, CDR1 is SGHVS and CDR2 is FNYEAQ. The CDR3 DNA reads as TGTGCCAGCAGCGTCGGGGCAAGTGAGGAAAAACTGTTTTTT. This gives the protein CASSVGASEEKLFF.

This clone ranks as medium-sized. CDR3 bases: TGTGCCAGCACCTCTAGCGGGACACTGGCCGATGGCTATGGCTACACCTTC. Protein: CASTSSGTLADGYGYTF. The chain combines TRBV2 with TRBJ1-2; possible D gene TRBD1, 6 bases. Deletions cut 7 bases from V and 4 bases from J, with 25 bases between. Germline V gene lookup returns CDR1 SNHLY and CDR2 FYNNEI. This CDR3 is built from 17 residues.

The CDR3 DNA reads as TGTGCCAGCAGTGAGTTTCTAGGAGATACGCAGTATTTT. Protein: CASSEFLGDTQYF. The chain is built from TRBV6-1 and TRBJ2-3, with D unclear. The length of the CDR3 is 13 residues. Trimming removed 3 bases at V and 5 bases at J, with 9 bases between. CDR1 MNHNS and CDR2 SASEGT come from the germline V gene.

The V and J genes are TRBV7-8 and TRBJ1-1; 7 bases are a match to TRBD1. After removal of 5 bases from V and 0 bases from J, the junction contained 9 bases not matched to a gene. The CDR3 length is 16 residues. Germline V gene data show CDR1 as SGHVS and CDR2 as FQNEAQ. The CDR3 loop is CASSPTVRGLNTEAFF. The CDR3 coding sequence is TGTGCCAGCAGCCCCACGGTGAGGGGGCTGAACACTGAAGCTTTCTTT.

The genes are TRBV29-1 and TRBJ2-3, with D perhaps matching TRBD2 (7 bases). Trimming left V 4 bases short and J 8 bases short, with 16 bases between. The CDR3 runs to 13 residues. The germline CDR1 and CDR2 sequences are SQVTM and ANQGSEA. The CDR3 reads CSVAVAGAVTQYF. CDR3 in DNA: TGCAGCGTTGCTGTGGCGGGGGCTGTTACGCAGTATTTT.

The CDR3 protein is CASSLSHSDQPQHF. The CDR3 DNA reads as TGTGCCAGCAGCTTAAGTCACAGTGATCAGCCCCAGCATTTT. V gene TRBV7-2 combines with J gene TRBJ1-5, with no clear D. V was pared by 2 bases and J by 5 bases, with 10 bases between. The CDR3 runs to 14 residues. Germline-derived CDR1 and CDR2 are SGHTA and FQGNSA.

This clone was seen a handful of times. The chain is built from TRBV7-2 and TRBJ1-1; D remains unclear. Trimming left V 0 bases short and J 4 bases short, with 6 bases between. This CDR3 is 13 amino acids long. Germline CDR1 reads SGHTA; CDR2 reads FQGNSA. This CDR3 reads CASSLARGTEAFF. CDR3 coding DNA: TGTGCCAGCAGCTTAGCTAGAGGCACTGAAGCTTTCTTT.

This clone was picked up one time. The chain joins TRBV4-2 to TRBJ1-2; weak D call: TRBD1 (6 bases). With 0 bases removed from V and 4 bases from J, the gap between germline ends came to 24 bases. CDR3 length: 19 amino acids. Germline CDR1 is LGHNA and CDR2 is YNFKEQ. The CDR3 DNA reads TGTGCCAGCAGCCAAGATAGGGGGACCGCGACAAGGGACCTCTATGGCTACACCTTC. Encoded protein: CASSQDRGTATRDLYGYTF.

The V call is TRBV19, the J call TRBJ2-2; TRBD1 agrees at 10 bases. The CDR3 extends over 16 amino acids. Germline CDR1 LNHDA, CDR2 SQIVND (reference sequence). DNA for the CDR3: TGTGCGAGTCGGCTCCGGGACAGGGGACACACCGGGGAGCTGTTTTTT. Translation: CASRLRDRGHTGELFF.

CDR3 loop: CASNSGQENSPLHF. As DNA, the CDR3 is TGTGCCAGCAATTCGGGACAGGAGAATTCACCCCTCCACTTT. The V and J genes are TRBV28 and TRBJ1-6; 8 bases are shared with TRBD1. From germline, CDR1 is MDHEN and CDR2 SYDVKM. CDR3 length: 14 residues. J was trimmed by 7 bases and V by 7 bases; bases with no gene match: 6.

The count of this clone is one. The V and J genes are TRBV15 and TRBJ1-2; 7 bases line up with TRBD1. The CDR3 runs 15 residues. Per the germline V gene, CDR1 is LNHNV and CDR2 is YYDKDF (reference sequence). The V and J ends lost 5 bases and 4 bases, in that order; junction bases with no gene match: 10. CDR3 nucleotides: TGTGCCACCAGCCATGGGACAGCTAGGACCTATGGCTACACCTTC. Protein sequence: CATSHGTARTYGYTF.

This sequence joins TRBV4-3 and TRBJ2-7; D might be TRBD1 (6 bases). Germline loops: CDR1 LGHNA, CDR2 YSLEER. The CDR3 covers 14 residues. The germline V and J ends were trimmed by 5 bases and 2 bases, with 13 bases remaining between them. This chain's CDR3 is CASSKNRDPYEQYF. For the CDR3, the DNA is TGCGCCAGCAGCAAGAACAGGGACCCCTACGAGCAGTACTTC.

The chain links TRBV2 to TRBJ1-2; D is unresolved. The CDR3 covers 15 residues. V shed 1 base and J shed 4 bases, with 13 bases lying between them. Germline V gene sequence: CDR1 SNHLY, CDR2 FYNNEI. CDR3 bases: TGTGCCAGCAGTGAAGGTCCGACCCGTCTCTATGGCTACACCTTC. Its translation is CASSEGPTRLYGYTF.

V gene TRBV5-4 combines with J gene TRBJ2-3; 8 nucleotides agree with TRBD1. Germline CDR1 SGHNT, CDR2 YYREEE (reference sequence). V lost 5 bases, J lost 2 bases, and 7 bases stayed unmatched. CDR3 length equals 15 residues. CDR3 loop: CASSPTGVDTDTQYF. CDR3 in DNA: TGTGCCAGCAGTCCGACAGGGGTAGACACAGATACGCAGTATTTT.